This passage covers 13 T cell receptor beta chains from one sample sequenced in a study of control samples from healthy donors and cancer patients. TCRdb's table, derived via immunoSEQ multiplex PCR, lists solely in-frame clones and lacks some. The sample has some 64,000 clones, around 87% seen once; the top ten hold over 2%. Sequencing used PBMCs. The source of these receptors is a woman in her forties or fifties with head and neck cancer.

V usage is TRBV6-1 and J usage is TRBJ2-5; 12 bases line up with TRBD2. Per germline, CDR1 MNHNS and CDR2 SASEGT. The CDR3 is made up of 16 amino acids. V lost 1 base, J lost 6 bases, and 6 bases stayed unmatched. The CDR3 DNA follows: TGTGCCAGCAGTGAAGGTTTGACTAGCGGGGGAAAGACCCAGTACTTC. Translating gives CASSEGLTSGGKTQYF.

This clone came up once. The CDR3 reads CASSTRQEHTEAFF. CDR3 nucleotide sequence: TGTGCCAGTAGTACTAGACAAGAGCACACTGAAGCTTTCTTT. The V call is TRBV19, the J call TRBJ1-1; D gene ambiguous. V shed 4 bases and J shed 3 bases, with 12 bases lying between them. The CDR3 spans 14 residues. The germline CDR1 and CDR2 sequences are LNHDA and SQIVND (reference sequence).

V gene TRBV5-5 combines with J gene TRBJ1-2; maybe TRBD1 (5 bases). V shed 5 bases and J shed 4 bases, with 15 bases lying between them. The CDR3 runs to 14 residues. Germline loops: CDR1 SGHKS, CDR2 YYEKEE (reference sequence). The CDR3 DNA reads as TGTGCCAGCAGGCCGGGGGGGTCCGGCTATGGCTACACCTTC. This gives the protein CASRPGGSGYGYTF.

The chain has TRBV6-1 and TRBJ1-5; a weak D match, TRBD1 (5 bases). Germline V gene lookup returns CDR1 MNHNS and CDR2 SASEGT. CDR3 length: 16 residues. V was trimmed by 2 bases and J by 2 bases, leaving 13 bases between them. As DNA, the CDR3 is TGTGCCAGCAGTGAACGCCCGGGGCAGGGCAATCAGCCCCAGCATTTT. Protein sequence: CASSERPGQGNQPQHF.

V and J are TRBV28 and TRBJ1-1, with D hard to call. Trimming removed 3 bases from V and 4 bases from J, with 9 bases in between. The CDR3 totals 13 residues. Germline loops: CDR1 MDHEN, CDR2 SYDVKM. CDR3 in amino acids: CASSLHSGTEAFF. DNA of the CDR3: TGTGCCAGCAGTTTGCACTCAGGCACTGAAGCTTTCTTT.

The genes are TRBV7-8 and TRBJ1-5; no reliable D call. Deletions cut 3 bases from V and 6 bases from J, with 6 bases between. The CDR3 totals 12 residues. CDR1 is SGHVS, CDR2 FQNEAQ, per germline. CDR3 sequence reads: CASSLESQPQHF. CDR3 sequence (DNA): TGTGCCAGCAGCTTGGAAAGTCAGCCCCAGCATTTT.

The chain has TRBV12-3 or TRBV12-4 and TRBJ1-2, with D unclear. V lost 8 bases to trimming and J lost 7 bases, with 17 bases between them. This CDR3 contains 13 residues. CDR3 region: CASQDFSEGGYTF. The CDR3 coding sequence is TGTGCCAGCCAGGACTTTTCAGAGGGTGGCTACACCTTC.

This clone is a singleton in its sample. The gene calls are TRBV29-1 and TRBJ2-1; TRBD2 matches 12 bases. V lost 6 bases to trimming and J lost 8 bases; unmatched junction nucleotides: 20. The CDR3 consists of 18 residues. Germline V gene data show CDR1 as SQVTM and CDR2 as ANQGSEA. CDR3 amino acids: CSVRARTSGDGWGDEQFF. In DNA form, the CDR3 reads TGCAGCGTGCGAGCGAGGACTAGCGGGGACGGCTGGGGCGATGAGCAGTTCTTC.

The CDR3: CASSQGRGTASEQFF. The CDR3, as DNA: TGTGCCAGCAGCCAAGGGAGGGGTACGGCGAGTGAGCAGTTCTTC. The gene calls are TRBV7-7 and TRBJ2-1, with 7 nucleotides matching TRBD2. The junction had 13 bases not matched to a gene; V was cut back by 5 bases and J by 9 bases. This CDR3 region has 15 residues. In germline, CDR1 is SSHAT, CDR2 FNYEAQ (reference sequence).

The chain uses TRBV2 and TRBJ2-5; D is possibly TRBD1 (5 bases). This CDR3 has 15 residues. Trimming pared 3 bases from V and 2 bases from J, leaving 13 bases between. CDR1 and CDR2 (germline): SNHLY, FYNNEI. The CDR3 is CASSESPNRQETQYF. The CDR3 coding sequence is TGTGCCAGCAGTGAGAGTCCCAACAGGCAAGAGACCCAGTACTTC.

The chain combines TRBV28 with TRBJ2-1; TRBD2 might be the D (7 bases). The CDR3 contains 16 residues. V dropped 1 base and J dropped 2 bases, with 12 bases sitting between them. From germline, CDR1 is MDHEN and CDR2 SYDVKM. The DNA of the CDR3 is TGTGCCAGCAGTTTATTCGGGGGGCGGGCCTACAATGAGCAGTTCTTC. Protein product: CASSLFGGRAYNEQFF.

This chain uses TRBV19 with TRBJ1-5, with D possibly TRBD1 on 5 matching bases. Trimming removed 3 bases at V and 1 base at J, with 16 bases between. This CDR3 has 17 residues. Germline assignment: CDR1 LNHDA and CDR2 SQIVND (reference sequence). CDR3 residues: CASSMNRAGVSNQPQHF. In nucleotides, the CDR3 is TGTGCCAGTAGTATGAACCGGGCGGGGGTCAGCAATCAGCCCCAGCATTTT.

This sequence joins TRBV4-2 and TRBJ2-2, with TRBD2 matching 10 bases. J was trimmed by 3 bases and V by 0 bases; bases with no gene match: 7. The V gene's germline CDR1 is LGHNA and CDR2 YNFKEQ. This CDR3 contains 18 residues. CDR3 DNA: TGTGCCAGCAGCCAAGAATGGAAGCGGGGGGGCGACACCGGGGAGCTGTTTTTT. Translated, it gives CASSQEWKRGGDTGELFF.